This is a list of T cell receptor beta chains from one sample in a study of early T cells in non-severe SARS-CoV-2 infection. TCRdb redid the calling of the 5' RACE reads with MiXCR, one entry per CDR3 protein. Among around 26,000 distinct CDR3 sequences listed, about 5.1% were seen once. Sequenced sample: whole blood. These receptors came from an adult who was a healthcare worker with PCR-confirmed SARS-CoV-2 infection or an uninfected control (not recorded which). Each CDR3 is given with its conserved first and last residue. D genes are given only for firm matches. For some rows the clone size is stated as once, few or many, or as a class when expanded; others skip it.

j_gene,v_gene,d_gene,abundance,CDR3aa,CDR3nt
TRBJ1-5,TRBV7-9,TRBD1,many,CASSLGDRSDQPQHF,TGTGCCAGCAGCTTAGGGGACAGGAGTGATCAGCCCCAGCATTTT
TRBJ2-7,TRBV14,.,.,CASSPQGGWGYEQYF,TGTGCCAGCAGCCCCCAGGGCGGGTGGGGCTACGAGCAGTACTTC
TRBJ1-5,TRBV7-2,.,many,CASSYDGNQPQHF,TGTGCCAGCAGCTATGACGGTAATCAGCCCCAGCATTTT
TRBJ2-7,TRBV30,.,many,CAWSENGGYEQYF,TGTGCCTGGAGTGAAAACGGGGGCTACGAGCAGTACTTC
TRBJ1-5,TRBV6-5,TRBD1,.,CASIRGRNQPQHF,TGTGCCAGTATCAGGGGGCGGAATCAGCCCCAGCATTTT
TRBJ1-1,TRBV3-1,.,few,CASSQGMVNTEAFF,TGTGCCAGCAGCCAGGGGATGGTGAACACTGAAGCTTTCTTT
TRBJ1-6,TRBV2,.,many,CASSELGRVDNSPLHF,TGTGCCAGCAGTGAACTGGGCAGGGTCGATAATTCACCCCTCCACTTT
TRBJ2-4,TRBV6-5,TRBD1,.,CASRTAGTDKNIQYF,TGTGCCAGCAGAACTGCCGGGACAGACAAAAACATTCAGTACTTC
TRBJ2-2,TRBV6-1,TRBD1,.,CASSDGTDYTGELFF,TGTGCCAGCAGTGACGGGACAGATTACACCGGGGAGCTGTTTTTT
TRBJ2-3,TRBV7-9,TRBD2,medium-sized,CAGDRDYTDTQYF,TGTGCCGGAGATAGGGACTATACAGATACGCAGTATTTT
TRBJ1-2,TRBV3-1,.,.,CASSLATVTSYGYTF,TGTGCCAGCAGCCTGGCGACGGTTACTAGCTATGGCTACACCTTC
TRBJ1-3,TRBV7-2,.,many,CASSSQGDTIYF,TGTGCCAGCAGCTCCCAAGGGGACACCATATATTTT
TRBJ1-2,TRBV6-5,.,medium-sized,CASSSGTVARGYTF,TGTGCCAGCAGCTCCGGGACGGTGGCGCGTGGCTACACCTTC
TRBJ2-2,TRBV6-2/TRBV6-3,TRBD1,.,CASSQGAPTGELFF,TGTGCCAGCAGTCAGGGGGCGCCCACCGGGGAGCTGTTTTTT
TRBJ2-3,TRBV11-2,.,.,CASSSRRVDPTDTQYF,TGTGCCAGCAGCTCTCGCAGGGTCGACCCCACAGATACGCAGTATTTT
TRBJ2-2,TRBV11-2,TRBD1,.,CASSLALGQGARTGELFF,TGTGCCAGCAGCTTAGCCCTGGGACAGGGGGCAAGGACCGGGGAGCTGTTTTTT
TRBJ1-5,TRBV6-5,.,.,CASSYSASMSNQPQHF,TGTGCCAGCAGTTACTCCGCCAGTATGAGCAATCAGCCCCAGCATTTT
TRBJ2-2,TRBV29-1,.,medium-sized,CSVESGRFGELFF,TGCAGCGTTGAATCTGGCAGGTTCGGGGAGCTGTTTTTT
TRBJ1-1,TRBV10-2,.,medium-sized,CASSESGRSTEAFF,TGCGCCAGCAGTGAGTCGGGGAGAAGCACTGAAGCTTTCTTT
TRBJ2-1,TRBV12-3/TRBV12-4,.,few,CASSPRQSSYNEQFF,TGTGCCAGCAGTCCGCGACAGAGCTCCTACAATGAGCAGTTCTTC
TRBJ2-3,TRBV10-3,.,few,CAISQEEDTQYF,TGTGCCATCAGTCAGGAGGAGGATACGCAGTATTTT
TRBJ2-7,TRBV7-2,.,many,CASSLEGAQGEQYF,TGTGCCAGCAGCTTGGAGGGGGCGCAGGGCGAGCAGTACTTC
TRBJ1-1,TRBV6-2/TRBV6-3,.,medium-sized,CASSYRGSQNTEAFF,TGTGCCAGCAGTTACCGGGGCAGCCAGAACACTGAAGCTTTCTTT
TRBJ2-1,TRBV25-1,.,many,CASSEVYSGSYNEQFF,TGTGCCAGCAGTGAAGTTTATAGCGGATCCTACAATGAGCAGTTCTTC
TRBJ2-3,TRBV12-3/TRBV12-4,.,.,CASSLQEIDTQYF,TGTGCCAGCAGTTTACAGGAAATAGATACGCAGTATTTT
TRBJ2-2,TRBV5-1,TRBD1,many,CASSPGQGYTGELFF,TGCGCCAGCAGCCCGGGACAGGGTTACACCGGGGAGCTGTTTTTT
TRBJ1-2,TRBV19,.,.,CASRNDYGYTF,TGTGCCAGTAGGAACGATTATGGCTACACCTTC
TRBJ2-7,TRBV7-9,TRBD1,few,CASSLVGQGPEQYF,TGTGCCAGCAGCTTAGTGGGACAGGGTCCCGAGCAGTACTTC
TRBJ2-5,TRBV7-2,.,many,CASSRRDLETQYF,TGTGCCAGCAGTAGACGGGACTTAGAGACCCAGTACTTC
TRBJ1-5,TRBV7-8,TRBD1,many,CASSPGTGIPREQPQHF,TGTGCCAGCAGCCCCGGGACAGGGATCCCCCGGGAACAGCCCCAGCATTTT
TRBJ2-7,TRBV2,.,.,CASSEALLARDEQYF,TGTGCCAGCAGTGAAGCGCTGTTGGCCCGGGACGAGCAGTACTTC
TRBJ2-3,TRBV29-1,TRBD1,.,CSSSRGSTDTQYF,TGCAGCTCTTCCAGGGGGAGCACAGATACGCAGTATTTT
TRBJ1-2,TRBV10-1,.,.,CASRDKANYGYTF,TGCGCCAGCAGGGACAAAGCTAACTATGGCTACACCTTC
TRBJ2-1,TRBV6-5,.,few,CASSYNRDSYNEQFF,TGTGCCAGCAGTTACAACAGGGATTCTTACAATGAGCAGTTCTTC
TRBJ2-7,TRBV6-2/TRBV6-3,.,many,CASSPSGRSGEQYF,TGTGCCAGCAGTCCAAGCGGCAGGTCGGGCGAGCAGTACTTC
TRBJ2-7,TRBV6-2/TRBV6-3,.,.,CASELAGTSYEQYF,TGTGCCAGCGAGCTTGCAGGGACCTCCTACGAGCAGTACTTC